This TCR beta chain was obtained from a study of radiotherapy plus CTLA-4 blockade in lung cancer. The overall study: Objective responses were observed in approximately 20% of patients, and disease control was achieved by approximately 32%.

V shed 2 bases and J shed 1 base, with 5 bases lying between them. This CDR3 contains 13 residues. Germline assignment: CDR1 MNHEY and CDR2 SMNVEV (reference sequence). Sequencing used immunoSEQ multiplex PCR; TCRdb keeps in-frame clones, though not all of them. The sample contains tens of thousands of clones, approximately 80% of which appear only once. This sequence joins TRBV27 and TRBJ1-1; D remains ambiguous. The receptor comes from a human donor with non-small cell lung cancer who had a partial response to radiotherapy plus ipilimumab. The material was peripheral blood, obtained from a patient treated with radiotherapy plus ipilimumab. The DNA for the CDR3 is TGTGCCAGCAGTTTAACGGGGAACACTGAAGCTTTCTTT. Its translation is CASSLTGNTEAFF.